One and the same sample provided the 26 T cell receptor beta chains below, sequenced in a study of control samples from healthy donors and cancer patients. Here immunoSEQ multiplex PCR was the method, and the copy in TCRdb shows in-frame clones only, minus some. The table lists approximately 70,000 clones, more than 70% of them singletons. Material for sequencing was PBMCs. The origin of the receptors is a man in his sixties with colorectal cancer.

The chain links TRBV19 to TRBJ1-3; D might be TRBD1 (5 bases). Germline assignment: CDR1 LNHDA and CDR2 SQIVND (reference sequence). V gave up 5 bases and J gave up 3 bases, with 14 bases separating them. This CDR3 has 15 amino acids. CDR3 region: CASSRTGADGNTIYF. The CDR3 region has the DNA TGTGCCAGTAGTCGAACCGGGGCGGATGGAAACACCATATATTTT.

This chain connects TRBV4-1 to TRBJ2-7, with D maybe TRBD1 (6 bases). Trimming shortened V by 5 bases and J by 7 bases, and 15 bases separated the two germline ends. The CDR3 is 13 residues long. CDR1 and CDR2 (germline): MGHRA, YSYEKL. The CDR3 region is CASSFNRVKEQYF. CDR3 nucleotide sequence: TGCGCCAGCAGCTTCAACAGGGTTAAGGAGCAGTACTTC.

The chain employs TRBV18 and TRBJ1-1, with D perhaps matching TRBD1 (5 bases). The CDR3 length is 15 residues. In germline, CDR1 is KGHSH, CDR2 LQKENI. The V end lost 7 bases, the J end lost 3 bases, and 18 bases lay between the germline ends. CDR3 residues: CASFQSRGLDTEAFF. The CDR3 region has the DNA TGTGCCAGCTTCCAGTCACGGGGGTTGGACACTGAAGCTTTCTTT.

The chain links TRBV7-9 to TRBJ1-1, with 9 bases matching TRBD1. CDR3 size: 14 residues. Germline CDR1 is SEHNR and CDR2 is FQNEAQ (reference sequence). With 5 bases clipped from V and 1 base from J, the junction kept 2 bases outside the gene matches. As DNA, the CDR3 is TGTGCCAGCAGCAGGACAGGGGAGAACACTGAAGCTTTCTTT. Protein product: CASSRTGENTEAFF. The whole variable domain, remainder taken from reference TRBV7-9 and TRBJ1-1, is DTGVSQNPRHKITKRGQNVTFRCDPISEHNRLYWYRQTLGQGPEFLTYFQNEAQLEKSRLLSDRFSAERPKGSFSTLEIQRTEQGDSAMYLCASSRTGENTEAFFGQGTRLTVV.

There are a few counts of this clone. This sample includes further DNA sequences coding for the same CDR3. This sequence joins TRBV7-9 and TRBJ2-5; D remains ambiguous. The CDR3 is 13 amino acids. The ends were cut back, 1 base at V and 5 bases at J, with 8 bases in the middle. From germline, CDR1 is SEHNR and CDR2 FQNEAQ (reference sequence). The CDR3 loop reads CASSLGGEETQYF. The CDR3 DNA sequence: TGTGCCAGCAGCTTAGGGGGTGAGGAGACCCAGTACTTC.

The chain is built from TRBV29-1 and TRBJ2-2; D call uncertain. Germline V CDR1 and CDR2: SQVTM, ANQGSEA. The CDR3 is made up of 11 amino acids. Trimming stripped 7 bases from V and 5 bases from J, with 8 bases between. The DNA for the CDR3 is TGCAGCGGCCGTGGGACCGGGGAGCTGTTTTTT. Protein product: CSGRGTGELFF.

The chain employs TRBV6-6 and TRBJ1-5; D is unclear. The CDR3 extends over 15 amino acids. Germline CDR1 and CDR2: MNHNY and SVGAGI (reference sequence). The V gene lost 4 bases and the J gene lost 3 bases, with 13 bases spanning the gap. The CDR3 coding sequence is TGTGCCAGCAGTTCCGACCCCCCTGTCAATCAGCCCCAGCATTTT. Translated: CASSSDPPVNQPQHF.

V gene TRBV10-3 combines with J gene TRBJ1-3; TRBD1 matches 8 bases. The CDR3 covers 19 residues. V lost 0 bases, J lost 0 bases, and 10 bases stayed unmatched. The germline gives CDR1 ENHRY, CDR2 SYGVKD. DNA for the CDR3: TGTGCCATCAGTGAGTCGATTGGAACAGGGGGAGTCTCTGGAAACACCATATATTTT. It yields the protein CAISESIGTGGVSGNTIYF.

For this clone: Other DNA sequences in this specimen translate into the identical CDR3. The chain combines TRBV18 with TRBJ2-5, with TRBD2 as a possible D gene (6 bases). This CDR3 spans 13 amino acids. Trimming took off 3 bases at V and 1 base at J, with 6 bases between the two ends. The V gene's germline CDR1 is KGHSH and CDR2 LQKENI. The CDR3 DNA reads TGTGCCAGCTCACCGGGACTCCAAGAGACCCAGTACTTC. Protein: CASSPGLQETQYF.

The V gene is TRBV4-3, the J gene TRBJ1-2; the D is unclear. The CDR3 covers 14 residues. V shed 0 bases and J shed 5 bases, with 10 bases lying between them. The germline V gene encodes CDR1 LGHNA and CDR2 YSLEER. In nucleotides, the CDR3 is TGCGCCAGCAGCCAAGAGCGGGGAGGGTATGGCTACACCTTC. It translates to CASSQERGGYGYTF.

V is TRBV9 and J is TRBJ1-1, with TRBD1 as a possible D gene (5 bases). Trimming stripped 3 bases from V and 6 bases from J, with 9 bases between. Germline values: CDR1 SGDLS, CDR2 YYNGEE. The CDR3 is 12 residues long. The CDR3 DNA follows: TGTGCCAGCAGCGCCGGGGGGGCTGAAGCTTTCTTT. This translates into CASSAGGAEAFF.

CDR3 bases: TGTGCCAGCAGCTTGAGACTAGCGGGGGGAGAGACCCAGTACTTC. Amino acids: CASSLRLAGGETQYF. The chain links TRBV5-6 to TRBJ2-5; 13 positions agree with TRBD2. Trimming took 1 base from V and 4 from J; bases not matched to a gene: 1. The CDR3 runs to 15 residues. The germline V gene encodes CDR1 SGHDT and CDR2 YYEEEE. Full variable domain (rest looked up from reference TRBV5-6 and TRBJ2-5): DAGVTQSPTHLIKTRGQQVTLRCSPKSGHDTVSWYQQALGQGPQFIFQYYEEEERQRGNFPDRFSGHQFPNYSSELNVNALLLGDSALYLCASSLRLAGGETQYFGPGTRLLVL.

The V gene is TRBV28, the J gene TRBJ1-2; D not resolved. Trimming removed 2 bases at V and 3 bases at J, with 10 bases between. Germline V lookup: CDR1 MDHEN, CDR2 SYDVKM. The CDR3 has 14 amino acids. The CDR3 DNA is TGTGCCAGCAGTTTACTGGCAGGCGACTATGGCTACACCTTC. Protein product: CASSLLAGDYGYTF.

This clone has only a few counts. The same CDR3 arises from other DNA sequences in this sample as well. The V call is TRBV27, the J call TRBJ2-1; the match to TRBD2 covers 13 bases. The junction had 4 bases not matched to a gene; V was cut back by 4 bases and J by 7 bases. The germline CDR1 and CDR2 sequences are MNHEY and SMNVEV (reference sequence). The CDR3 length is 15 residues. The CDR3 spells CASSSLAGGRNEQFF. The CDR3 bases are TGTGCCAGCAGTTCACTAGCGGGGGGGCGGAATGAGCAGTTCTTC.

The gene calls are TRBV3-1 (or the pseudogene TRBV3-2) and TRBJ2-1; 9 nucleotides agree with TRBD2. There are 16 residues in the CDR3. Per germline, CDR1 LGHDT and CDR2 YNNKEL (reference sequence). V was pared by 6 bases and J by 5 bases, with 11 bases of the junction left unmatched. This chain's CDR3 is CASRGGSGGRDNEQFF. The CDR3 DNA reads TGTGCCAGCAGAGGCGGGAGCGGGGGGAGGGACAATGAGCAGTTCTTC.

The rearrangement joins TRBV19 to TRBJ1-2; possibly TRBD1 for D (5 bases). V was trimmed by 6 bases and J by 4 bases, leaving 15 bases between them. This CDR3 has 14 amino acids. CDR1 and CDR2 from the germline V gene are LNHDA and SQIVND (reference sequence). CDR3 DNA sequence: TGTGCCAGTAGCGATACCGGGACTTTCTATGGCTACACCTTC. This gives the protein CASSDTGTFYGYTF.

In this sample, this clone turned up once. The rearrangement joins TRBV5-4 to TRBJ2-7, with D hard to call. Trimming took 3 bases from V and 4 from J, leaving 20 bases between them. In germline, CDR1 is SGHNT, CDR2 YYREEE (reference sequence). This CDR3 is built from 16 residues. The CDR3 nucleotides read TGTGCCAGCAGCTCGTCAAGCTTCGCCGCTGGATACGAGCAGTACTTC. This translates into CASSSSSFAAGYEQYF.

J is TRBJ1-3 and V is TRBV25-1, with D perhaps TRBD1 (5 bases). Trimming left V 0 bases short and J 3 bases short, with 9 bases between. The CDR3 extends over 15 amino acids. In germline, CDR1 is MGHDK, CDR2 SYGVNS. CDR3 DNA: TGTGCCAGCAGTGAATACGGGGGAGGTGGAAACACCATATATTTT. Its translation is CASSEYGGGGNTIYF.

The chain couples TRBV7-3 to TRBJ1-3; TRBD1 is a possible D gene (5 bases). The V end was cut by 0 bases, the J end by 0 bases, with 12 bases between. This CDR3 has 17 amino acids. The V gene's germline CDR1 is SGHTA and CDR2 FQGTGA. The CDR3 DNA sequence: TGTGCCAGCAGCTTAACGCCGGGACTCAACTCTGGAAACACCATATATTTT. Translating gives CASSLTPGLNSGNTIYF.

V is TRBV29-1 and J is TRBJ2-2, with 10 bases aligning to TRBD2. V lost 6 bases and J lost 3; bases outside the gene matches: 7. Germline V gene lookup returns CDR1 SQVTM and CDR2 ANQGSEA. The CDR3 is 15 amino acids. This CDR3 is CSVAGTSVYTGELFF. The DNA for the CDR3 is TGCAGCGTAGCCGGGACTAGCGTTTACACCGGGGAGCTGTTTTTT.

The CDR3 loop is CAISRGTGDTDTQYF. CDR3 DNA: TGTGCCATCAGCCGCGGGACAGGGGACACAGATACGCAGTATTTT. The chain combines TRBV10-3 with TRBJ2-3, with TRBD1 matching 10 bases. After removal of 6 bases from V and 2 bases from J, the junction contained 5 bases not matched to a gene. This CDR3 has 15 amino acids. The germline V gene encodes CDR1 ENHRY and CDR2 SYGVKD.

This chain links TRBV6-5 with TRBJ2-1, with 7 bases aligning to TRBD2. This CDR3 contains 14 residues. V lost 3 bases and J lost 7; bases outside the gene matches: 6. The V gene's germline CDR1 is MNHEY and CDR2 SVGAGI. The chain's CDR3 is CASSYWGGGNEQFF. For the CDR3, the DNA is TGTGCCAGCAGTTATTGGGGGGGTGGTAATGAGCAGTTCTTC.

The V and J genes are TRBV6-5 and TRBJ1-1; D is perhaps TRBD1 (6 bases). CDR3 length: 14 residues. The V end lost 4 bases, the J end lost 4 bases, and 13 bases lay between the germline ends. Germline-derived CDR1 and CDR2 are MNHEY and SVGAGI. CDR3 amino acids: CASSLGGVGTEAFF. DNA for the CDR3: TGTGCCAGCAGTTTAGGGGGGGTAGGCACTGAAGCTTTCTTT.

The chain links TRBV4-3 to TRBJ1-4; D not certain. There are 15 residues in the CDR3. Looked up from germline, CDR1 is LGHNA and CDR2 is YSLEER. V dropped 0 bases and J dropped 8 bases, with 13 bases sitting between them. CDR3 loop: CASSQDTGTYEKLFF. As DNA, the CDR3 is TGCGCCAGCAGCCAAGATACGGGAACTTACGAAAAACTGTTTTTT.

The chain recombines TRBV10-3 with TRBJ2-7; 9 nucleotides match TRBD1. Trimming took 3 bases from V and 3 from J; bases not matched to a gene: 6. From germline, CDR1 is ENHRY and CDR2 SYGVKD. The CDR3 is 15 residues long. The CDR3 loop reads CAISDGGTGFYEQYF. The CDR3, as DNA: TGTGCCATCAGTGATGGAGGGACAGGGTTCTACGAGCAGTACTTC.

This chain connects TRBV4-1 to TRBJ2-3; TRBD2 is a possible D gene (6 bases). The V gene's germline CDR1 is MGHRA and CDR2 YSYEKL. V was shortened by 3 bases and J by 0 bases, with 13 bases between the two germline ends. The CDR3 has 16 residues. The CDR3 here is CASSQAGTGSTDTQYF. In DNA form, the CDR3 reads TGCGCCAGCAGCCAGGCGGGGACGGGTAGCACAGATACGCAGTATTTT.